Each of the 26 T cell receptor beta chains below was sequenced from the same sample in a study of blood T cell repertoires in COVID-19. TCRdb's copy holds only in-frame clones and misses some; the assay was immunoSEQ multiplex PCR. Of some 100,000 clones detected, approximately 83% appear once; the ten largest clones hold about 2.5%. Sequenced: PBMCs or T cells enriched from blood (not recorded which). These TCRs come from a woman aged 45-60 years who had recovered from COVID-19.

The chain employs TRBV27 and TRBJ2-7; D is undetermined. The CDR3 spans 12 residues. The V end lost 4 bases, the J end lost 4 bases, and 8 bases lay between the germline ends. Germline loops: CDR1 MNHEY, CDR2 SMNVEV (reference sequence). The CDR3 bases are TGTGCCAGCAGTTCGAACCTATACGAGCAGTACTTC. It specifies CASSSNLYEQYF.

CDR3 loop: CASSSTGGGANEQFF. The CDR3 region has the DNA TGTGCCAGCAGTTCCACTGGCGGGGGGGCGAATGAGCAGTTCTTC. The J gene is TRBJ2-1, the V gene TRBV28; 9 bases map to TRBD2. V dropped 4 bases and J dropped 7; count of bases not matched to a gene: 8. The CDR3 length is 15 residues. The germline gives CDR1 MDHEN, CDR2 SYDVKM.

The CDR3 protein is CASSFWRELSYEQYF. DNA for the CDR3: TGTGCCAGCAGTTTTTGGCGGGAGCTCTCCTACGAGCAGTACTTC. The chain recombines TRBV28 with TRBJ2-7; 7 bases fit TRBD2. V lost 3 bases to trimming and J lost 0 bases; unmatched junction nucleotides: 5. The CDR3 has 15 amino acids. The germline V gene has CDR1 MDHEN and CDR2 SYDVKM.

The gene calls are TRBV19 and TRBJ1-2; D perhaps matches TRBD1 (5 bases). This CDR3 has 14 residues. CDR1 and CDR2 (germline): LNHDA, SQIVND (reference sequence). V was cut by 2 bases and J by 3 bases, with 10 bases left in between. For the CDR3, the DNA is TGTGCCAGTAGTATACAGGGATGGGACTATGGCTACACCTTC. Translation: CASSIQGWDYGYTF.

The chain is built from TRBV18 and TRBJ2-7, with TRBD1 matching over 11 bases. The CDR3 loop spans 13 amino acids. After removal of 2 bases from V and 7 bases from J, the junction contained 1 base not matched to a gene. CDR1 is KGHSH, CDR2 LQKENI, per germline. The CDR3 coding sequence is TGTGCCAGCTCACCAGGGACAGGGGGAGAGCAGTACTTC. The encoded protein is CASSPGTGGEQYF.

This chain links TRBV6-6 with TRBJ1-2, with a possible D match to TRBD1 (5 bases). The CDR3 sequence is 14 residues long. The germline CDR1 and CDR2 sequences are MNHNY and SVGAGI (reference sequence). V dropped 6 bases and J dropped 8 bases, with 19 bases sitting between them. CDR3 sequence (DNA): TGTGCCAGCAGACCCGACAACATGCGGGGGGGCTACACCTTC. The encoded protein is CASRPDNMRGGYTF.

The V and J genes are TRBV5-8 and TRBJ1-5; D gene unclear. The V and J ends lost 4 bases and 5 bases respectively, with 19 bases between them. Per germline, CDR1 SGHTS and CDR2 YDEGEE. The length of the CDR3 is 16 residues. The CDR3 loop is CASSATILVGDQPQHF. Here the CDR3 DNA reads TGTGCCAGCAGCGCCACGATTTTAGTGGGCGATCAGCCCCAGCATTTT.

The chain has TRBV4-1 and TRBJ2-7, with D tentatively TRBD1 (5 bases). With 0 bases removed from V and 6 bases from J, the gap between germline ends came to 12 bases. The CDR3 length is 14 residues. In germline, CDR1 is MGHRA, CDR2 YSYEKL. The CDR3 bases are TGCGCCAGCAGCCAAGAGCAGGGCGGTCTCGAGCAGTACTTC. Protein product: CASSQEQGGLEQYF.

V and J are TRBV25-1 and TRBJ1-6; unclear D gene. Trimming shortened V by 2 bases and J by 4 bases, and 15 bases separated the two germline ends. The CDR3 spans 17 residues. CDR1 MGHDK and CDR2 SYGVNS come from the germline V gene. Here the CDR3 DNA reads TGTGCCAGCAGTGAAAGCGGACGCCACTCTTATAATTCACCCCTCCACTTT. Translated: CASSESGRHSYNSPLHF.

This chain connects TRBV3-1 (or the pseudogene TRBV3-2) to TRBJ1-5; no reliable D call. V lost 2 bases and J lost 3, with 5 bases in between. Germline assignment: CDR1 LGHDT and CDR2 YNNKEL (reference sequence). The CDR3 covers 13 residues. CDR3 residues: CASSQSHNQPQHF. The CDR3, as DNA: TGTGCCAGCAGCCAAAGCCACAATCAGCCCCAGCATTTT.

The V and J genes are TRBV27 and TRBJ2-3, with 10 positions matching TRBD2. The CDR3 spans 16 residues. Germline assignment: CDR1 MNHEY and CDR2 SMNVEV (reference sequence). The V and J ends lost 7 bases and 1 base, in that order; junction bases with no gene match: 8. CDR3 in DNA: TGTGCCAGCAACCTAGCGGGGGATAAGGGCACAGATACGCAGTATTTT. It is translated as CASNLAGDKGTDTQYF.

The chain carries TRBV30 and TRBJ2-2; 7 bases map to TRBD2. Unmatched junction bases numbered 5, after V lost 4 bases and J lost 3 bases. This CDR3 is built from 14 residues. CDR1 and CDR2 from the germline V gene are GTSNPN and SVGIG (reference sequence). The CDR3 region has the DNA TGTGCCTGGATGGCTAGCGGCTACACCGGGGAGCTGTTTTTT. Protein sequence: CAWMASGYTGELFF.

This chain uses TRBV18 with TRBJ2-3; a possible D gene is TRBD1 (6 bases). Germline CDR1 KGHSH, CDR2 LQKENI. This CDR3 comprises 14 residues. Trimming pared 2 bases from V and 0 bases from J, leaving 6 bases between. This chain's CDR3 is CASSPGQSTDTQYF. The CDR3 bases are TGTGCCAGCTCACCAGGACAGAGCACAGATACGCAGTATTTT.

This clone turned up a few times. The rearrangement joins TRBV4-1 to TRBJ1-2; the D gene is possibly TRBD1 (6 bases). CDR1 is MGHRA, CDR2 YSYEKL, per germline. Trimming stripped 0 bases from V and 4 bases from J, with 12 bases between. The CDR3 length is 15 residues. The CDR3 region is CASSQDHAGAYGYTF. In DNA form, the CDR3 reads TGCGCCAGCAGCCAAGATCACGCAGGGGCCTATGGCTACACCTTC.

This clone came up once. J is TRBJ2-3 and V is TRBV3-1 (or the pseudogene TRBV3-2); the match to TRBD2 covers 7 bases. Germline assignment: CDR1 LGHDT and CDR2 YNNKEL (reference sequence). The CDR3 runs 16 residues. V shed 1 base, J shed 2 bases, and the junction held 6 bases outside the gene matches. Here the CDR3 reads CASSQGEGVYTDTQYF. The CDR3 DNA sequence: TGTGCCAGCAGCCAAGGGGAGGGAGTCTACACAGATACGCAGTATTTT.

CDR3 in amino acids: CASSRWGTGTEQFF. The CDR3 DNA reads TGTGCCAGCAGCCGTTGGGGGACAGGGACTGAGCAGTTCTTC. This chain connects TRBV6-5 to TRBJ2-1; 9 bases are a match to TRBD1. Per the germline V gene, CDR1 is MNHEY and CDR2 is SVGAGI. V trimming: 6 bases; J trimming: 9 bases; junction bases outside the gene matches: 9. The CDR3 length is 14 residues.

The chain carries TRBV27 and TRBJ2-2; D is unresolved. Germline V gives CDR1 MNHEY, CDR2 SMNVEV (reference sequence). The CDR3 is 15 residues long. V was pared by 5 bases and J by 6 bases, with 16 bases between. CDR3 amino acids: CASSPAALWAGELFF. CDR3 DNA: TGTGCCAGCAGTCCTGCGGCCCTTTGGGCCGGGGAGCTGTTTTTT.

This chain connects TRBV11-1 to TRBJ2-3; 10 positions agree with TRBD2. This CDR3 spans 15 amino acids. Germline V gene data show CDR1 as SGHAT and CDR2 as FQDESV (reference sequence). The V segment lost 6 bases and the J segment 1 base; nucleotides outside the gene matches: 4. CDR3: CASSSSGRGTDTQYF. In DNA form, the CDR3 reads TGTGCCAGCAGTAGCAGCGGGAGGGGCACAGATACGCAGTATTTT. Together with reference TRBV11-1 and TRBJ2-3, the CDR3 gives the full variable domain: EAEVAQSPRYKITEKSQAVAFWCDPISGHATLYWYRQILGQGPELLVQFQDESVVDDSQLPKDRFSAERLKGVDSTLKIQPAELGDSAMYLCASSSSGRGTDTQYFGPGTRLTVL.

The CDR3 region has the DNA TGTGCCAGCAGCTTAGTAGGTGGGGGGACCTACAATGAGCAGTTCTTC. It codes for CASSLVGGGTYNEQFF. The chain employs TRBV7-8 and TRBJ2-1; TRBD2 is a possible D gene (6 bases). V lost 1 base and J lost 2, with 12 bases in between. CDR1 and CDR2 from the germline V gene are SGHVS and FQNEAQ. This CDR3 contains 16 residues.

The chain combines TRBV18 with TRBJ1-2, with unresolved D. Germline CDR1 is KGHSH and CDR2 is LQKENI. This CDR3 has 14 residues. The V end was cut by 1 base, the J end by 2 bases, with 8 bases between. This CDR3 reads CASSPRGGNYGYTF. CDR3 sequence (DNA): TGTGCCAGCTCACCACGAGGTGGGAACTATGGCTACACCTTC.

The rearrangement links TRBV5-5 to TRBJ2-1, with 9 positions matching TRBD1. Germline CDR1 and CDR2: SGHKS and YYEKEE (reference sequence). The CDR3 spans 15 residues. After removal of 3 bases from V and 5 bases from J, the junction contained 6 bases not matched to a gene. CDR3 sequence (DNA): TGTGCCAGCAGCTGGGGGACAGGGCTGGACAATGAGCAGTTCTTC. Protein: CASSWGTGLDNEQFF.

V is TRBV28 and J is TRBJ1-2; 7 bases are a match to TRBD1. The germline V gene encodes CDR1 MDHEN and CDR2 SYDVKM. The CDR3 totals 13 residues. Germline trimming cut 2 bases from V and 8 bases from J; bases unmatched to any gene: 5. The CDR3 here is CASSLDRERGYTF. CDR3 nucleotide sequence: TGTGCCAGCAGTTTAGACAGGGAAAGGGGCTACACCTTC.

This clone was observed a few times. V usage is TRBV3-1 (or the pseudogene TRBV3-2) and J usage is TRBJ2-1; D possibly corresponds to TRBD2 (5 bases). Deletions cut 1 base from V and 3 bases from J, with 16 bases between. This CDR3 is 17 amino acids long. Per the germline V gene, CDR1 is LGHDT and CDR2 is YNNKEL (reference sequence). The CDR3 reads CASSQVHGPAVYNEQFF. CDR3 nucleotides: TGTGCCAGCAGCCAAGTTCACGGGCCAGCGGTCTACAATGAGCAGTTCTTC.

This chain links TRBV11-2 with TRBJ2-7, with D possibly matching TRBD2 (5 bases). Trimming stripped 1 base from V and 1 base from J, with 11 bases between. Germline V gene lookup returns CDR1 SGHAT and CDR2 FQNNGV. The CDR3 length is 15 residues. CDR3 in DNA: TGTGCCAGCAGCTTAGCTTCGACTAAATCCTACGAGCAGTACTTC. Its protein is CASSLASTKSYEQYF.

This clone is a singleton in its sample. V gene TRBV6-4 combines with J gene TRBJ2-3; possible D gene TRBD2, 6 bases. CDR1 is MRHNA, CDR2 SNTAGT, per germline. The CDR3 is 14 amino acids. V gave up 5 bases and J gave up 0 bases, with 9 bases separating them. The CDR3 loop reads CASSKGLSTDTQYF. The CDR3 bases are TGTGCCAGCAGTAAGGGACTCAGCACAGATACGCAGTATTTT.

This chain connects TRBV19 to TRBJ2-2; a possible D gene is TRBD2 (6 bases). CDR1 LNHDA and CDR2 SQIVND come from the germline V gene (reference sequence). Trimming cost V 6 bases and J 0 bases, with 14 bases left between them. This CDR3 is 16 amino acids long. CDR3 region: CASRPSGSTNTGELFF. In nucleotides, the CDR3 is TGTGCCAGTAGGCCCAGCGGGTCGACGAACACCGGGGAGCTGTTTTTT.